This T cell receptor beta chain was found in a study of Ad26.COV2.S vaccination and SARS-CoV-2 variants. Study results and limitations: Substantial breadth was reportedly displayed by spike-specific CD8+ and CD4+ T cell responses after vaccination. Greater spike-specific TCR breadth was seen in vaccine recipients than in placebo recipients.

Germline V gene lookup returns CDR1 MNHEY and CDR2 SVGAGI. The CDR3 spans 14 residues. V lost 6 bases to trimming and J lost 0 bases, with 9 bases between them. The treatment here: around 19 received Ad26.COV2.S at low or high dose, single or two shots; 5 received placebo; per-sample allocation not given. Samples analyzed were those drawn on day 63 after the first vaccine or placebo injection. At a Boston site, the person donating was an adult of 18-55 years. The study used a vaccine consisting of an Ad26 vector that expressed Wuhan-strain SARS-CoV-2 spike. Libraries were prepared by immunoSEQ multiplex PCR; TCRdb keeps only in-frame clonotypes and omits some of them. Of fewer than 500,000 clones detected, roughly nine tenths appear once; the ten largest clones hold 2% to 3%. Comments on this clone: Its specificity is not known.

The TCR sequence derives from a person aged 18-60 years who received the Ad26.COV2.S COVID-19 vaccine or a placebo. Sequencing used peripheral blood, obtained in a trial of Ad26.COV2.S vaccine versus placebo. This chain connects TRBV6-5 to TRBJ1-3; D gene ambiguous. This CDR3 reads CASSLLTSGNTIYF. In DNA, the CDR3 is TGTGCCAGCAGCCTTTTAACCTCTGGAAACACCATATATTTT.